This T cell receptor beta chain was documented in a study of T cell responses to AZD1222 COVID-19 vaccine (dated by TCRdb to the early 2020s). Regarding the complete study: TCR sequencing was performed for roughly 250 trial participants, of whom about 200 were given two doses of AZD1222 and about 25 were given two doses of MenACWY control vaccine. Trial participants were enrolled by age into subgroups of 18-55, 56-69 and 70-plus years, and around 140, 26 and 57 TCR-sequenced participants, respectively, were included in these subgroups. Results and caveats for the whole study, not just this receptor: Participants were mostly white British and included more females than males, and it was suggested by the authors that clonal diversity may have been underestimated. In the small 56-69-year group, the increase in depth fell short of significance, most likely because of low power. Spike-specific TCR breadth and depth rose significantly after two AZD1222 doses compared with day 0 and with MenACWY recipients. Conclusions about previously exposed vaccinees were limited because only a handful of AZD1222 recipients were SARS-CoV-2 seropositive at baseline. Epitopes outside the regions mutated in the B.1.351 and B.1.1.7 variants were reportedly recognized by nearly half of the unique spike-specific TCRs. The vaccine-associated CD4 TCRs covered the entire spike protein, and the dominant responses fell in regions 160-218 and 743-854. Because no samples from the day 14 peak response were available, repertoires could be characterized only after the peak T cell response.

Reading the germline V gene gives CDR1 MRHNA and CDR2 SNTAGT. From the cysteine up to the phenylalanine, the CDR3 has a length of 14 residues. Of all the DNA, just the CDR3 is kept, 42 bases in frame from base 1. Trimming costs V 10 bases and J 0 bases, and their ends lie 12 bases apart. The CDR3 regions of human TCRbeta chains were analyzed by immunosequencing. Concerning the study's data processing: TCRs in the repertoires were compared against a reference library of SARS-CoV-2-specific TCRs that had been generated with the MIRA antigen-specificity platform. Breadth meant the fraction of unique TCRs that were SARS-CoV-2-associated, whereas depth meant the fraction of total T cells that were SARS-CoV-2-associated. Each spike-specific TCR was assigned to its reactive spike region and to a CD4 or CD8 class using the MIRA data. Log10-transformed breadth and depth values were compared by one-way ANOVA with Sidak's multiple comparisons tests. The table comes from immuneACCESS by way of TCRdb, which keeps in-frame sequences with V and J called. Part of the clones is missing from these tables; in studies checked, under half for an unresolved V gene and the rest for unknown reasons. The D gene and trimming were derived from the DNA, and the V and J assignments and clone size from that table. Recorded for this sample are roughly 80,000 clones; around 90% of them occurred a single time. 5% of the sample rests with the top ten.

On this clone itself: The antigen it recognizes is unknown. Base qualities are not provided; no much larger clone lies one nucleotide away.

The sample's time point, from its label and the paper: baseline before first vaccination. Explained via the paper, the treatment or condition label denotes: meningococcal conjugate vaccine given as trial control. Samples from vaccinated people were obtained from the UK trials COV001 and COV002, which included a single-blind randomized controlled phase 2/3 trial of AZD1222 (ChAdOx1 nCoV-19) in healthy adults. For TCRbeta chain sequencing, PBMC samples were collected from trial participants at day 0 and at day 28 after the second dose. Recombination connected TRBV6-4 to TRBJ2-2; the D segment cannot be called with confidence. The sample in question was peripheral blood, obtained on day 0 of MenACWY control vaccination. This sequence was found in an adult in good health. The base sequence is TGTGCCACCATTCAGTTCGCGAACACCGGGGAGCTGTTTTTT. Its amino acids are CATIQFANTGELFF.